This T cell receptor (beta chain) was obtained from a study of blood T cell repertoires in COVID-19. Measured with immunoSEQ multiplex PCR; TCRdb has only the in-frame clones, and not every one. The sample consists of under 250,000 clones, over 80% of them appearing once. Per the germline V gene, CDR1 is LNHDA and CDR2 is SQIVND (reference sequence). The CDR3 loop spans 11 amino acids. V lost 1 base and J lost 6, with 3 bases in between. Sequenced material: PBMCs or T cells enriched from blood (not recorded which). The clonotype comes from a woman younger than 45 with acute COVID-19. This chain uses TRBV19 with TRBJ1-2; no clear D gene. The CDR3 DNA is TGTGCCAGTAGTATAGGCGATGGCTACACCTTC. It translates to CASSIGDGYTF.